One and the same sample provided the 31 T cell receptor beta chains below, sequenced in a study of a mutant IDH1 vaccine in newly diagnosed glioma. Only in-frame clones appear in the TCRdb table, and some are missing; sequencing was by immunoSEQ multiplex PCR. The sample includes about 24,000 clones, 91% of them seen just once. Time point denoted: baseline, week 1 (first vaccination visit). Treatment specified: pre-vaccination baseline after standard-of-care therapy. Sequenced material: PBMCs, taken from a glioma patient treated with radiotherapy, temozolomide or both. The receptor source for this set is a man aged 25 to 40 with glioma.

The rearrangement uses TRBV7-9 and TRBJ1-3; 7 bases match TRBD1. The J segment lost 4 bases and the V segment lost 3 bases, leaving 3 bases of the junction unmatched. The CDR3 contains 14 residues. Germline assignment: CDR1 SEHNR and CDR2 FQNEAQ (reference sequence). CDR3 nucleotides: TGTGCCAGCAGCTTCCCGGGACAGGGAAACACCATATATTTT. This translates into CASSFPGQGNTIYF.

CDR3 bases: TGTGCCAGCAGCTTATCGACAGTGCGCGAGCAGTACTTC. It is translated as CASSLSTVREQYF. The rearrangement links TRBV5-4 to TRBJ2-7, with D maybe TRBD1 (5 bases). This CDR3 contains 13 residues. The V and J ends lost 2 bases and 6 bases respectively, with 12 bases between them. Germline lookup yields CDR1 SGHNT and CDR2 YYREEE (reference sequence).

The chain combines TRBV10-3 with TRBJ2-1; D gene unclear. Germline V gene sequence: CDR1 ENHRY, CDR2 SYGVKD. CDR3 size: 14 residues. Trimming stripped 4 bases from V and 0 bases from J, with 7 bases between. In nucleotides, the CDR3 is TGTGCCATCAGTGGAGCAGACTCCTACAATGAGCAGTTCTTC. This gives the protein CAISGADSYNEQFF.

This clone is a singleton in its sample. The rearrangement links TRBV10-3 to TRBJ1-1, with a weak D call TRBD1 (5 bases). Germline CDR1 and CDR2: ENHRY and SYGVKD. Trimming removed 3 bases from V and 3 bases from J, with 11 bases in between. This CDR3 region has 14 residues. The CDR3 sequence: CAISDLGVDTEAFF. The CDR3 DNA sequence: TGTGCCATCAGTGACCTGGGGGTGGACACTGAAGCTTTCTTT.

The chain recombines TRBV5-1 with TRBJ1-1; no firm D call. Germline V gene lookup returns CDR1 SGHRS and CDR2 YFSETQ. The CDR3 covers 14 residues. The V end was cut by 4 bases, the J end by 1 base, with 11 bases between. The CDR3 DNA reads as TGCGCCAGCAGCCCTCTCTCTTGGAACACTGAAGCTTTCTTT. The encoded protein is CASSPLSWNTEAFF.

CDR3 bases: TGCGCCAGCAGCTGGACCACTCGCACTGAAGCTTTCTTT. This encodes CASSWTTRTEAFF. The chain couples TRBV5-1 to TRBJ1-1; no reliable D call. Germline-derived CDR1 and CDR2 are SGHRS and YFSETQ. The CDR3 is made up of 13 amino acids. Trimming shortened V by 3 bases and J by 4 bases, and 10 bases separated the two germline ends.

V and J are TRBV29-1 and TRBJ2-6; weak D call: TRBD1 (6 bases). The CDR3 length is 16 residues. Germline V gives CDR1 SQVTM, CDR2 ANQGSEA. The germline V and J ends were trimmed by 7 bases and 0 bases, with 16 bases remaining between them. The CDR3 DNA sequence: TGCAGCGCCACGAGGGACACCGACTCTGGGGCCAACGTCCTGACTTTC. Protein sequence: CSATRDTDSGANVLTF. The full variable domain, completed using reference TRBV29-1 and TRBJ2-6, is SAVISQKPSRDICQRGTSLTIQCQVDSQVTMMFWYRQQPGQSLTLIATANQGSEATYESGFVIDKFPISRPNLTFSTLTVSNMSPEDSSIYLCSATRDTDSGANVLTFGAGSRLTVL.

V gene TRBV5-4 combines with J gene TRBJ1-4; D gene ambiguous. This CDR3 has 16 residues. The V end lost 4 bases, the J end lost 1 base, and 14 bases lay between the germline ends. Germline assignment: CDR1 SGHNT and CDR2 YYREEE (reference sequence). In DNA, the CDR3 is TGTGCCAGCAGCCGGGATTCGACGGTAACTAATGAAAAACTGTTTTTT. Amino acids: CASSRDSTVTNEKLFF.

This chain joins TRBV7-9 and TRBJ1-2, with D perhaps matching TRBD1 (5 bases). This CDR3 has 12 residues. Trimming left V 0 bases short and J 6 bases short, with 5 bases between. Germline V lookup: CDR1 SEHNR, CDR2 FQNEAQ (reference sequence). The CDR3 DNA reads TGTGCCAGCAGCTTAGCGGGACATGGCTACACCTTC. Its translation: CASSLAGHGYTF.

V gene TRBV5-1 combines with J gene TRBJ2-1; D is ambiguous. There are 15 residues in the CDR3. Germline V gene data show CDR1 as SGHRS and CDR2 as YFSETQ. V lost 4 bases and J 0 bases, leaving 11 bases between the germline ends. This chain's CDR3 is CASSRSLSSYNEQFF. CDR3 coding DNA: TGCGCCAGCAGCCGTAGCCTTAGCTCCTACAATGAGCAGTTCTTC.

The chain recombines TRBV5-1 with TRBJ2-2; TRBD2 agrees at 7 bases. Per the germline V gene, CDR1 is SGHRS and CDR2 is YFSETQ. This CDR3 contains 15 residues. The V segment lost 2 bases and the J segment 5 bases; nucleotides outside the gene matches: 6. The chain's CDR3 is CASSFGPGGTGELFF. In DNA, the CDR3 is TGCGCCAGCAGCTTCGGTCCCGGGGGGACCGGGGAGCTGTTTTTT.

The rearrangement joins TRBV5-1 to TRBJ2-3, with D unresolved. This CDR3 has 16 amino acids. From germline, CDR1 is SGHRS and CDR2 YFSETQ. V was clipped by 4 bases and J by 3 bases, with 18 bases between them. The CDR3 loop reads CASSAISFTGTDTQYF. The CDR3 DNA reads as TGCGCCAGCAGCGCGATATCTTTTACCGGTACAGATACGCAGTATTTT.

The J gene is TRBJ2-7, the V gene TRBV7-2, with 9 bases aligning to TRBD1. This CDR3 has 14 amino acids. V shed 3 bases and J 9 bases; nucleotides not matched to a gene: 9. Germline V gene data show CDR1 as SGHTA and CDR2 as FQGNSA. The CDR3 bases are TGTGCCAGCAGCTTCCCCGGGACAGGGACACGGCAGTACTTC. This gives the protein CASSFPGTGTRQYF.

This clone was seen only once. The chain employs TRBV5-1 and TRBJ2-3; tentatively, D is TRBD2 (6 bases). The CDR3 runs to 14 residues. Trimming took off 2 bases at V and 5 bases at J, with 12 bases between the two ends. CDR1 and CDR2 (germline): SGHRS, YFSETQ. The CDR3 region is CASSFPGAEDTQYF. In DNA, the CDR3 is TGCGCCAGCAGCTTCCCGGGAGCGGAAGATACGCAGTATTTT.

This chain connects TRBV27 to TRBJ2-7, with a possible D match to TRBD1 (5 bases). V lost 3 bases and J 3 bases, leaving 9 bases between the germline ends. Germline V gene lookup returns CDR1 MNHEY and CDR2 SMNVEV (reference sequence). This CDR3 comprises 13 residues. The CDR3 reads CASSLGLGYEQYF. DNA for the CDR3: TGTGCCAGCAGTTTGGGGCTAGGCTACGAGCAGTACTTC.

This clone showed up just a few times. The chain carries TRBV15 and TRBJ2-3; D gene uncertain. The V gene's germline CDR1 is LNHNV and CDR2 YYDKDF (reference sequence). V was trimmed by 4 bases and J by 3 bases, leaving 11 bases between them. The CDR3 totals 14 residues. The CDR3 loop reads CATSKGSSTDTQYF. The CDR3 DNA is TGTGCCACCAGCAAAGGATCGAGTACAGATACGCAGTATTTT.

V gene TRBV19 combines with J gene TRBJ1-1; no clear D. Trimming shortened V by 3 bases and J by 7 bases, and 12 bases separated the two germline ends. Germline-derived CDR1 and CDR2 are LNHDA and SQIVND (reference sequence). This CDR3 is 13 amino acids long. The CDR3 loop is CASSIKQQFEAFF. In DNA, the CDR3 is TGTGCCAGTAGTATTAAACAACAGTTTGAAGCTTTCTTT.

The chain uses TRBV19 and TRBJ1-4; D uncertain. V lost 3 bases and J 8 bases, leaving 4 bases between the germline ends. CDR3 length: 11 residues. Germline CDR1 LNHDA, CDR2 SQIVND (reference sequence). The CDR3 DNA reads as TGTGCCAGTAGTATCCGGGAAAAACTGTTTTTT. Residues: CASSIREKLFF.

The chain is built from TRBV7-9 and TRBJ1-3; D remains ambiguous. CDR1 and CDR2 from the germline V gene are SEHNR and FQNEAQ (reference sequence). Trimming took 5 bases from V and 4 from J, leaving 15 bases between them. The CDR3 is 15 amino acids. DNA for the CDR3: TGTGCCAGCAGCCTCAGTTTCCTTTCGGGAAACACCATATATTTT. Translated: CASSLSFLSGNTIYF.

The V and J genes are TRBV7-8 and TRBJ2-3; unclear D gene. CDR1 is SGHVS, CDR2 FQNEAQ, per germline. V lost 5 bases and J lost 2, with 11 bases in between. The CDR3 totals 14 residues. CDR3 nucleotide sequence: TGTGCCAGCAGCCTAGGGAAAGCCACAGATACGCAGTATTTT. Its protein product is CASSLGKATDTQYF. The entire variable domain, with the rest obtained from reference TRBV7-8 and TRBJ2-3, is as follows: GAGVSQSPRYKVAKRGQDVALRCDPISGHVSLFWYQQALGQGPEFLTYFQNEAQLDKSGLPSDRFFAERPEGSVSTLKIQRTQQEDSAVYLCASSLGKATDTQYFGPGTRLTVL.

V gene TRBV6-5 combines with J gene TRBJ2-2; D is perhaps TRBD1 (5 bases). V lost 7 bases to trimming and J lost 2 bases, with 8 bases between them. This CDR3 comprises 13 residues. CDR1 MNHEY and CDR2 SVGAGI come from the germline V gene. The CDR3 loop is CASKQGNTGELFF. In DNA form, the CDR3 reads TGTGCCAGCAAGCAGGGAAACACCGGGGAGCTGTTTTTT.

The chain carries TRBV30 and TRBJ1-1; TRBD1 matches 9 bases. Germline V lookup: CDR1 GTSNPN, CDR2 SVGIG (reference sequence). The V gene end was trimmed by 1 base and the J gene end by 6 bases; junction bases not matched to a gene: 9. The CDR3 is 15 amino acids. This CDR3 reads CAWSARPGQGPEAFF. The DNA of the CDR3 is TGTGCCTGGAGTGCAAGACCGGGACAGGGTCCTGAAGCTTTCTTT.

The V call is TRBV2, the J call TRBJ1-1; no reliable D call. CDR1 is SNHLY, CDR2 FYNNEI, per germline. The CDR3 consists of 14 residues. Trimming pared 4 bases from V and 1 base from J, leaving 10 bases between. The CDR3 reads CASSAVSSNTEAFF. The DNA of the CDR3 is TGTGCCAGCAGTGCGGTCAGCTCGAACACTGAAGCTTTCTTT.

V is TRBV29-1 and J is TRBJ2-1; the D is unclear. This CDR3 spans 13 amino acids. From germline, CDR1 is SQVTM and CDR2 ANQGSEA. The ends were cut back, 2 bases at V and 3 bases at J, with 8 bases in the middle. CDR3 nucleotides: TGCAGCGTTGAAAACCACTACTACAATGAGCAGTTCTTC. As protein: CSVENHYYNEQFF.

V is TRBV7-8 and J is TRBJ2-7, with unresolved D. The CDR3 length is 14 residues. The V gene's germline CDR1 is SGHVS and CDR2 FQNEAQ. Trimming pared 3 bases from V and 3 bases from J, leaving 12 bases between. The CDR3 DNA reads as TGTGCCAGCAGCTTTGGGCCGTGGGTCTACGAGCAGTACTTC. It specifies CASSFGPWVYEQYF. The full variable domain, its missing parts supplied by reference TRBV7-8 and TRBJ2-7, is GAGVSQSPRYKVAKRGQDVALRCDPISGHVSLFWYQQALGQGPEFLTYFQNEAQLDKSGLPSDRFFAERPEGSVSTLKIQRTQQEDSAVYLCASSFGPWVYEQYFGPGTRLTVT.

The V gene is TRBV7-9, the J gene TRBJ2-7, with TRBD2 matching over 10 bases. Trimming cost V 8 bases and J 4 bases; bases outside gene matches: 8. Per the germline V gene, CDR1 is SEHNR and CDR2 is FQNEAQ (reference sequence). This CDR3 is built from 14 residues. CDR3 region: CASSGTSVLYEQYF. CDR3 nucleotides: TGTGCCAGCTCCGGGACTAGCGTTCTGTACGAGCAGTACTTC.

The V call is TRBV29-1, the J call TRBJ2-7; D is perhaps TRBD1 (6 bases). V shed 4 bases and J shed 5 bases, with 12 bases lying between them. From germline, CDR1 is SQVTM and CDR2 ANQGSEA. The CDR3 totals 12 residues. The DNA for the CDR3 is TGCAGCGTTGCACAGGGAGACCACGAGCAGTACTTC. It codes for CSVAQGDHEQYF.

The chain couples TRBV28 to TRBJ1-1; 10 bases are a match to TRBD1. V was clipped by 7 bases and J by 5 bases; unmatched bases: 10. From germline, CDR1 is MDHEN and CDR2 SYDVKM. This CDR3 contains 15 residues. Written as DNA, the CDR3 is TGTGCCAGCATCGTCGACAGGGGGCTGAGGACTGAAGCTTTCTTT. Translation: CASIVDRGLRTEAFF.

The rearrangement joins TRBV11-2 to TRBJ2-7; 9 nucleotides match TRBD1. Germline CDR1 is SGHAT and CDR2 is FQNNGV. After removal of 5 bases from V and 4 bases from J, the junction contained 9 bases not matched to a gene. The CDR3 is 15 residues long. This CDR3 reads CASSSGQGHEYEQYF. CDR3 coding DNA: TGTGCCAGCAGCAGCGGACAGGGGCACGAATACGAGCAGTACTTC.

The rearrangement joins TRBV6-1 to TRBJ2-7; no definite D call. The germline V and J ends were trimmed by 6 bases and 0 bases, with 12 bases remaining between them. Germline CDR1 MNHNS, CDR2 SASEGT. The CDR3 contains 14 residues. DNA for the CDR3: TGTGCCAGCAGCTCCTTCGGGCCCTCCTACGAGCAGTACTTC. Amino acid sequence: CASSSFGPSYEQYF.

The chain recombines TRBV27 with TRBJ1-1; D might be TRBD1 (5 bases). Germline values: CDR1 MNHEY, CDR2 SMNVEV (reference sequence). The CDR3 covers 15 residues. V was trimmed by 2 bases and J by 4 bases, leaving 14 bases between them. The CDR3 DNA reads TGTGCCAGCAGTTTAGATCTGGGGGGTAGCACTGAAGCTTTCTTT. Protein: CASSLDLGGSTEAFF.